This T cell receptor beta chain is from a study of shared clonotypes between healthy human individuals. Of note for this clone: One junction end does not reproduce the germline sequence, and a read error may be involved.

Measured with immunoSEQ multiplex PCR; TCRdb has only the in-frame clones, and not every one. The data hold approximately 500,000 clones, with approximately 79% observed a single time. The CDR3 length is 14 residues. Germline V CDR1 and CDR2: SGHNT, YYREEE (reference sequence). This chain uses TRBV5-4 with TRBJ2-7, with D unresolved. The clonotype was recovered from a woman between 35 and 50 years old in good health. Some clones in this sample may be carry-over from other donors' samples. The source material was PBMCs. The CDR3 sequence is CASSQDRLSYEQYF. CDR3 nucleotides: TGCGCCAGCAGCCAAGACCGACTCTCCTACGAGCAGTACTTC.